Listed below are T cell receptor beta chains from one sample, sequenced in a study of cytomegalovirus exposure and HLA in healthy donors. Produced via immunoSEQ multiplex PCR; TCRdb's table is partial and in-frame only. Its clone listing holds over 100,000 clones. Sequencing was done on a sample of PBMCs. These receptors were collected from a man aged 25 to 45 in good health and CMV-seronegative. Both conserved end residues are part of each CDR3. Each record gives: J gene, V gene, D gene, CDR3 DNA, CDR3 protein. A D gene is named only where the DNA matches it firmly.

>TRBJ1-4|TRBV2|-
TGTGCCAGCAGGACCGGGACGGCCGGGGAGGGTGAAAAACTGTTTTTT
CASRTGTAGEGEKLFF
>TRBJ1-5|TRBV9|-
TGTGCCAGCAGTGGCAGCGGGGTATGGCAGCCCCAGCATTTT
CASSGSGVWQPQHF
>TRBJ2-7|TRBV27|-
TGTGCCAGCAGTTTGATAGTCGGGACCTACGAGCAGTACTTC
CASSLIVGTYEQYF
>TRBJ2-1|TRBV5-1|-
TGCGCCAGCAGCTTACGGGAGGAGCAGTTCTTC
CASSLREEQFF
>TRBJ2-5|TRBV19|-
TGTGCCACTCGACAGGATCCAAAAGAGACCCAGTACTTC
CATRQDPKETQYF
>TRBJ1-5|TRBV5-1|-
TGCGCCAGCAGCTTGGACAGGGACGCACTGCGAGCGGAGCCCCAGCATTTT
CASSLDRDALRAEPQHF
>TRBJ2-1|TRBV7-8|-
TGTGCCAGCAGCTTAGCCCCTCGGGGAAACAATGAGCAGTTCTTC
CASSLAPRGNNEQFF
>TRBJ2-7|TRBV7-9|-
TGTGCCAGCAGCTTAGGGCAAACAGGAATGGGCGAGCAGTACTTC
CASSLGQTGMGEQYF
>TRBJ2-2|TRBV9|TRBD2
TGTGCCAGCAGCGCAAGCGGGGCCCCCGGGGAGCTGTTTTTT
CASSASGAPGELFF
>TRBJ1-3|TRBV4-2|TRBD1
TGTGCCAGCAGCCAAAGACAGGGGGCGGAGGGAAACACCATATATTTT
CASSQRQGAEGNTIYF
>TRBJ1-3|TRBV18|-
TGTGCCAGCTCACGGCTCCTCTCCGGGGGAAACACCATATATTTT
CASSRLLSGGNTIYF
>TRBJ2-7|TRBV10-3|-
TGTGCCACTCGGGGGGACAAGCCCCACGAGCAGTACTTC
CATRGDKPHEQYF
>TRBJ1-2|TRBV5-1|-
TGCGCCAGCAGTACGGCGGGTGGGAACTATGGCTACACCTTC
CASSTAGGNYGYTF
>TRBJ2-5|TRBV7-2|TRBD2
TGTGCCAGCAGCTTAGTGCCTAGCGGGGTACAAGAGACCCAGTACTTC
CASSLVPSGVQETQYF
>TRBJ2-2|TRBV19|TRBD1
TGTGCCAGTAGGCCTGACAGGGCGAACACCGGGGAGCTGTTTTTT
CASRPDRANTGELFF
>TRBJ1-5|TRBV6-5|-
TGTGCCAGCAGGGACAGCCGGGTCCACAATCAGCCCCAGCATTTT
CASRDSRVHNQPQHF
>TRBJ2-2|TRBV7-2|TRBD1
TGTGCCAGCAGGTTCACGGGACAGGCGCGCACCGGGGAGCTGTTTTTT
CASRFTGQARTGELFF
>TRBJ2-3|TRBV4-3|-
TGCGCCAGCAGCCAAGTGGGCTGGGACTCCCAAGGTACGCAGTATTTT
CASSQVGWDSQGTQYF
>TRBJ1-5|TRBV27|-
TGTGCCAGCAGTTTCGTTGGGACACTTTATAGCAATCAGCCCCAGCATTTT
CASSFVGTLYSNQPQHF
>TRBJ2-5|TRBV7-2|TRBD2
TGTGCCAGCAGTATGTCAGGGACTAGCGGGGGACTTGAGACCCAGTACTTC
CASSMSGTSGGLETQYF
>TRBJ1-1|TRBV19|-
TGTGCCAGTAGTCTCATGGGCTGGAACACTGAAGCTTTCTTT
CASSLMGWNTEAFF
>TRBJ1-5|TRBV27|TRBD1
TGTGCCAGCAGTTTATCTCGACAGGGGGCTTCAAGGAGGCCTAATCAGCCCCAGCATTTT
CASSLSRQGASRRPNQPQHF
>TRBJ2-5|TRBV19|-
TGTGCCAGTAGTATAGATCTGCAGCGGTGGGAGACCCAGTACTTC
CASSIDLQRWETQYF
>TRBJ2-5|TRBV5-1|-
TGCGCCAGCAGCTTGGGGGGGACAAACCAAGAGACCCAGTACTTC
CASSLGGTNQETQYF
>TRBJ1-1|TRBV6-1|TRBD1
TGTGCCAGCAGTGCGCGGATTGGGCAGGGGGGCACTGAAGCTTTCTTT
CASSARIGQGGTEAFF
>TRBJ1-3|TRBV11-2|-
TGTGCCAGCAGCCACGGGTGGGGACTTGGAAACACCATATATTTT
CASSHGWGLGNTIYF
>TRBJ2-7|TRBV19|TRBD2
TGTGCCAGTAGGAGGACGCCGGGGGGTCCCTACGAGCAGTACTTC
CASRRTPGGPYEQYF